What follows are 9 T cell receptor beta chains derived from one specimen sequenced in a study of blood T cells in healthy people across ages. A second PCR of 7 to 11 cycles used a sample-barcoded 5' primer and a J-beta primer mix. One entry per CDR3 protein results from TCRdb running MiXCR on the 5' RACE reads. The sample lists about 770,000 distinct CDR3 sequences, 40% to 50% seen once, with around 21% in the top ten. The sequenced sample was blood. Every receptor here comes from a man aged 55 to 70 in good health.

This clonotype was seen more than once but under ten times. The V call is TRBV7-2, the J call TRBJ2-7, with D perhaps matching TRBD2 (5 bases). Germline CDR1 SGHTA, CDR2 FQGNSA. V was clipped by 0 bases and J by 2 bases, with 11 bases between them. The CDR3 totals 15 residues. CDR3 in amino acids: CASSLATGSAYEQYF. CDR3 bases: TGTGCCAGCAGCTTAGCTACGGGATCGGCCTACGAGCAGTACTTC.

The gene calls are TRBV7-2 and TRBJ1-4; possible D gene TRBD1, 5 bases. V was pared by 3 bases and J by 5 bases, with 13 bases between. The V gene's germline CDR1 is SGHTA and CDR2 FQGNSA. The CDR3 runs to 15 residues. This CDR3 is CASSFGRWGNEKLFF. The CDR3 DNA sequence: TGTGCCAGCAGCTTCGGGCGATGGGGGAATGAAAAACTGTTTTTT.

This clonotype was counted between two and nine times. The chain has TRBV13 and TRBJ2-7; 10 bases match TRBD1. Germline values: CDR1 PRHDT, CDR2 FYEKMQ (reference sequence). The CDR3 length is 15 residues. V lost 5 bases to trimming and J lost 5 bases; unmatched junction nucleotides: 9. CDR3 amino acids: CASSARDRGKDEQYF. CDR3 coding DNA: TGTGCCAGCAGCGCCCGGGACAGGGGTAAGGACGAGCAGTACTTC.

This clonotype was picked up a small number of times. The chain links TRBV4-1 to TRBJ2-7, with 7 bases fitting TRBD1. There are 17 residues in the CDR3. V was pared by 2 bases and J by 0 bases, with 10 bases of the junction left unmatched. Germline values: CDR1 MGHRA, CDR2 YSYEKL. This CDR3 reads CASSQHVGDSRSYEQYF. The CDR3 nucleotides are TGCGCCAGCAGCCAACATGTAGGGGACAGTCGCTCCTACGAGCAGTACTTC.

The CDR3 sequence is CASTTGQGSGEQYF. The CDR3 DNA is TGTGCCAGCACCACGGGACAGGGGTCCGGCGAGCAGTACTTC. The rearrangement joins TRBV28 to TRBJ2-7; 10 bases fit TRBD1. The CDR3 is 14 residues long. Trimming cost V 7 bases and J 6 bases; bases outside gene matches: 9. Germline values: CDR1 MDHEN, CDR2 SYDVKM.

The rearrangement joins TRBV12-3 or TRBV12-4 to TRBJ2-2, with TRBD1 identical over 7 bases. V dropped 5 bases and J dropped 7; count of bases not matched to a gene: 4. This CDR3 has 13 residues. The CDR3 nucleotides read TGTGCCAGCAGTCGACAGGGCGGCGGGGAGCTGTTTTTT. Amino acid sequence: CASSRQGGGELFF.

The chain employs TRBV19 and TRBJ2-1; D tentatively reads TRBD1 or TRBD2 (5 bases each). The CDR3 is made up of 13 amino acids. V lost 10 bases and J 10 bases, leaving 20 bases between the germline ends. The germline CDR1 and CDR2 sequences are LNHDA and SQIVND (reference sequence). The CDR3 DNA follows: TGTGCCACCCTAGGGAGCCGGTCAGGGGAGCAGTTCTTC. As protein: CATLGSRSGEQFF.

The gene calls are TRBV30 and TRBJ2-5; D remains unclear. V lost 2 bases to trimming and J lost 1 base, with 8 bases between them. CDR3 length equals 13 residues. Germline assignment: CDR1 GTSNPN and CDR2 SVGIG (reference sequence). CDR3 DNA sequence: TGTGCCTGGAGTCCGGCAGCCCAAGAGACCCAGTACTTC. This sequence encodes CAWSPAAQETQYF.

This clonotype came up a few times. J is TRBJ1-2 and V is TRBV7-2; 7 bases agree with TRBD1. V gave up 5 bases and J gave up 5 bases; unmatched junction bases: 11. Germline V CDR1 and CDR2: SGHTA, FQGNSA. The CDR3 consists of 15 residues. The CDR3 is CASSPRGVPLYGYTF. As DNA, the CDR3 is TGTGCCAGCAGCCCCAGGGGGGTCCCGCTATATGGCTACACCTTC.